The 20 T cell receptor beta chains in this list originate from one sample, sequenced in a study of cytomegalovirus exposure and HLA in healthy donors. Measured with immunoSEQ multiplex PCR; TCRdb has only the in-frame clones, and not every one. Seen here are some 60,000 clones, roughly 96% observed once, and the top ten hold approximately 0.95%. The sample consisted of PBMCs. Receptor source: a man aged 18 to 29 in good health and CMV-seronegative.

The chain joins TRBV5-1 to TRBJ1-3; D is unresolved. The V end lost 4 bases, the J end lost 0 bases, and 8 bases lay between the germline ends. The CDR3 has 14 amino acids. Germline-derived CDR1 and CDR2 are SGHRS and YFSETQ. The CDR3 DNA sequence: TGCGCCAGCAGCCAGACACCCTCTGGAAACACCATATATTTT. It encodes CASSQTPSGNTIYF.

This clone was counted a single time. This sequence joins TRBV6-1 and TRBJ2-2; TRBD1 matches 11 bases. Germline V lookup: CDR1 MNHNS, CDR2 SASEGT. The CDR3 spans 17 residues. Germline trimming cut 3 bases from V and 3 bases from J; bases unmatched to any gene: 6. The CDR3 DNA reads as TGTGCCAGCAGTGATGCCCGGGACAGGGGGGACACCGGGGAGCTGTTTTTT. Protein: CASSDARDRGDTGELFF.

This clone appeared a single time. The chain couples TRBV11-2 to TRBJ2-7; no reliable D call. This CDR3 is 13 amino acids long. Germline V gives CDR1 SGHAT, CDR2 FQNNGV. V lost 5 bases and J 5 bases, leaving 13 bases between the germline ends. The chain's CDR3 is CASSAAGFNEQYF. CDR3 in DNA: TGTGCCAGCAGCGCCGCCGGGTTCAACGAGCAGTACTTC.

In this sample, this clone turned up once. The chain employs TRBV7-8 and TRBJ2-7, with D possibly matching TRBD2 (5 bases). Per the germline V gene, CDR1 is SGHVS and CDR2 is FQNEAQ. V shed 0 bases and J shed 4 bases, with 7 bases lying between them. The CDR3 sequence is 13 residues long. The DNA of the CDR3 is TGTGCCAGCAGCTTAGCAGAGGGATACGAGCAGTACTTC. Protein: CASSLAEGYEQYF.

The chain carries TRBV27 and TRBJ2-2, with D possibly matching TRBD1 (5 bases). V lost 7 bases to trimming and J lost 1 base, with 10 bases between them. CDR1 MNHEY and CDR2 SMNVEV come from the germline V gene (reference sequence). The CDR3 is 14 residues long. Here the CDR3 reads CASNKDRNTGELFF. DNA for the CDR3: TGTGCCAGCAACAAAGACAGGAACACCGGGGAGCTGTTTTTT.

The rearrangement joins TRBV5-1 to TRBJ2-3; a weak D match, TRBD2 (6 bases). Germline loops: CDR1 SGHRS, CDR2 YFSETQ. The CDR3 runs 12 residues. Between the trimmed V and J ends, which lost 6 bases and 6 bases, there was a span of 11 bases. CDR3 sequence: CASTPSGDTQYF. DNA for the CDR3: TGCGCCAGCACCCCGAGCGGGGATACGCAGTATTTT.

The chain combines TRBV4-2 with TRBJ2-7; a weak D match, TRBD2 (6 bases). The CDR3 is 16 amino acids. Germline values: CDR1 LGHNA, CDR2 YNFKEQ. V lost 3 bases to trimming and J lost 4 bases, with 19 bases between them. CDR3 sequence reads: CASSQASPGSGYEQYF. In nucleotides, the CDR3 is TGTGCCAGCAGCCAGGCGTCCCCCGGGAGCGGATACGAGCAGTACTTC.

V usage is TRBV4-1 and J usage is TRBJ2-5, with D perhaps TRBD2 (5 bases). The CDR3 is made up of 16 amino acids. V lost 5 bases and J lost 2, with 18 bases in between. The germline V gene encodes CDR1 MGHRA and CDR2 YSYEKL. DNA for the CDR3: TGCGCCAGCAGCGATCTCGGACTTAGGAAACAAGAGACCCAGTACTTC. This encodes CASSDLGLRKQETQYF.

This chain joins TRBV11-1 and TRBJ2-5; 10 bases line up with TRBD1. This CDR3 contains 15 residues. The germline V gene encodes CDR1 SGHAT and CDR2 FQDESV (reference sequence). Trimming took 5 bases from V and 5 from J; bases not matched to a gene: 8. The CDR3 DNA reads TGTGCCAGCAGCCCGGGACAGGGGTCGGAGGAGACCCAGTACTTC. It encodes CASSPGQGSEETQYF.

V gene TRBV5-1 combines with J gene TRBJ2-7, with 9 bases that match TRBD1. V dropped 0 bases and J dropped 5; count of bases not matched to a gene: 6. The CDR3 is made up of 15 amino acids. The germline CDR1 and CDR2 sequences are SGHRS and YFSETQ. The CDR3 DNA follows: TGCGCCAGCAGCTTGGTACAGGGGGCGAGCAACGAGCAGTACTTC. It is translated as CASSLVQGASNEQYF.

CDR3 nucleotides: TGTGCCAGCAGCGGACTAGCGGGAGGGCCCGGGGAGCTGTTTTTT. Its protein is CASSGLAGGPGELFF. The chain carries TRBV9 and TRBJ2-2, with TRBD2 matching 14 bases. This CDR3 region has 15 residues. The germline V gene encodes CDR1 SGDLS and CDR2 YYNGEE. V dropped 3 bases and J dropped 6; count of bases not matched to a gene: 1.

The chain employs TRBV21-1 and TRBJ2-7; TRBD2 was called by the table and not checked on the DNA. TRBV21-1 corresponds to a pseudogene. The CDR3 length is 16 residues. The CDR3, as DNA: TGTGCCAGCAGCCTTGGCGGGGCGGCGGTCAACTACGAGCAGTACTTC. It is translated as CASSLGGAAVNYEQYF.

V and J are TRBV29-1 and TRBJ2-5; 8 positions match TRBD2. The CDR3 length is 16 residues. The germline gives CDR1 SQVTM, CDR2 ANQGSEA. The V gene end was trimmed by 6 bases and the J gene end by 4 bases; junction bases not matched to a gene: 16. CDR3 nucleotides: TGCAGCGTGGTTATCAGCGGGAGCACTAAGGGAGAGACCCAGTACTTC. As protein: CSVVISGSTKGETQYF.

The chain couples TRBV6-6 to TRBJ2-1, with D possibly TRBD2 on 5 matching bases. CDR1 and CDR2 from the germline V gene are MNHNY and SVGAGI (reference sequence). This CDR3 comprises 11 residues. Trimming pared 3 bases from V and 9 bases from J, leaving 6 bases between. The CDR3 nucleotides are TGTGCCAGCAGTTATGGAGGTGAGCAGTTCTTC. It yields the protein CASSYGGEQFF.

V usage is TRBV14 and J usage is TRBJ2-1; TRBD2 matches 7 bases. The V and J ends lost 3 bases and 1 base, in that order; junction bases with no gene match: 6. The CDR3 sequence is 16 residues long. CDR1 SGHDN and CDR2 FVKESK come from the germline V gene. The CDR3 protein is CASSHGWGGSYNEQFF. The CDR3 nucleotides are TGTGCCAGCAGCCATGGTTGGGGGGGATCCTACAATGAGCAGTTCTTC.

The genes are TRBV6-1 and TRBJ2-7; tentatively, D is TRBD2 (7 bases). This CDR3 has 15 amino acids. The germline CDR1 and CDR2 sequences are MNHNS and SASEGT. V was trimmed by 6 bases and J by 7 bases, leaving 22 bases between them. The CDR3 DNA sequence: TGTGCCAGCAGGAAAGGGGGGGGTCGGGTAGGGGAGCAGTACTTC. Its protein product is CASRKGGGRVGEQYF.

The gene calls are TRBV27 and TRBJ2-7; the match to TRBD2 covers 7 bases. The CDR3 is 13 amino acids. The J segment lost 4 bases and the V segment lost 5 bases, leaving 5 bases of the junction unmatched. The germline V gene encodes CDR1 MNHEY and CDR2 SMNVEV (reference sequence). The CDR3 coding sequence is TGTGCCAGCAGTACTAGCGCAAATTACGAGCAGTACTTC. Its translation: CASSTSANYEQYF.

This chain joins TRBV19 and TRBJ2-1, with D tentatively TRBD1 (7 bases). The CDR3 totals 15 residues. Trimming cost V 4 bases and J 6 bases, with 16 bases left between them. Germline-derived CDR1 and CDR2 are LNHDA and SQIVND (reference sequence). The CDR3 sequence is CASSTPGGWSNEQFF. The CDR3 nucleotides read TGTGCCAGTAGTACTCCAGGGGGGTGGAGCAATGAGCAGTTCTTC.

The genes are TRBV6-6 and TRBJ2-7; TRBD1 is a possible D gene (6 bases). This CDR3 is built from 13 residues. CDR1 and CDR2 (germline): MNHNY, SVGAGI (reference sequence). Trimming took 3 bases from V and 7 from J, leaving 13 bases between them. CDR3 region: CASSYVKRGEQYF. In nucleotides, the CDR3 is TGTGCCAGCAGTTATGTTAAGAGGGGGGAGCAGTACTTC.

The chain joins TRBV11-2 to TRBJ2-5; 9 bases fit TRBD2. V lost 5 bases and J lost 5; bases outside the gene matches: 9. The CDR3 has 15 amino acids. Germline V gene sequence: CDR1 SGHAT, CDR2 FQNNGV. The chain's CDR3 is CASSPDPLAGETQYF. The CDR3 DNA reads TGTGCCAGCAGCCCGGATCCTCTAGCGGGGGAGACCCAGTACTTC. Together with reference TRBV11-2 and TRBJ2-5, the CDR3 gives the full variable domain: EAGVAQSPRYKIIEKRQSVAFWCNPISGHATLYWYQQILGQGPKLLIQFQNNGVVDDSQLPKDRFSAERLKGVDSTLKIQPAKLEDSAVYLCASSPDPLAGETQYFGPGTRLLVL.